The 30 T cell receptor beta chains below come from one sample, sequenced in a study of T cell changes during pregnancy in multiple sclerosis. Clones were read by immunoSEQ multiplex PCR, and TCRdb kept only the in-frame ones, dropping some. Altogether under 55,000 clones are present, roughly nine tenths being singletons, with the ten largest covering roughly 10%. Here the sequenced sample was CD8+ T cells from peripheral blood mononuclear cells, taken after pregnancy. The receptors originated from a female donor with multiple sclerosis, enrolled in a pregnancy study.

The rearrangement links TRBV2 to TRBJ1-1; TRBD1 might be the D (6 bases). The CDR3 is made up of 15 amino acids. Germline lookup yields CDR1 SNHLY and CDR2 FYNNEI. Trimming removed 4 bases from V and 4 bases from J, with 16 bases in between. CDR3 sequence reads: CASSVWDTHSTEAFF. The CDR3 nucleotides read TGTGCCAGCAGTGTGTGGGACACTCATAGCACTGAAGCTTTCTTT.

CDR3 DNA: TGCGCCAGCAGCTTGGCCAACATCGGAGGTGTCTACACTGAAGCTTTCTTT. Amino acids: CASSLANIGGVYTEAFF. The chain uses TRBV5-1 and TRBJ1-1; D call uncertain. The length of the CDR3 is 17 residues. V lost 0 bases to trimming and J lost 3 bases, with 18 bases between them. Germline V gene sequence: CDR1 SGHRS, CDR2 YFSETQ.

This sequence joins TRBV9 and TRBJ2-3; maybe TRBD2 (6 bases). CDR1 SGDLS and CDR2 YYNGEE come from the germline V gene. The V and J ends lost 2 bases and 6 bases respectively, with 19 bases between them. The CDR3 is 16 residues long. This chain's CDR3 is CASSVGVSGAADTQYF. The CDR3 region has the DNA TGTGCCAGCAGCGTGGGGGTTAGCGGTGCCGCGGATACGCAGTATTTT.

The rearrangement joins TRBV6-1 to TRBJ1-1, with a possible D match to TRBD1 (6 bases). Germline lookup yields CDR1 MNHNS and CDR2 SASEGT. The CDR3 runs 19 residues. V was shortened by 2 bases and J by 1 base, with 23 bases between the two germline ends. CDR3 nucleotides: TGTGCCAGCAGTGAACAGGACAGCCTCCTATGGGAAAAGAACACTGAAGCTTTCTTT. This gives the protein CASSEQDSLLWEKNTEAFF.

This sequence joins TRBV2 and TRBJ2-1; the D gene is possibly TRBD1 (5 bases). Trimming removed 4 bases from V and 10 bases from J, with 11 bases in between. The CDR3 is made up of 12 amino acids. From germline, CDR1 is SNHLY and CDR2 FYNNEI. The CDR3 loop reads CASSGNRMEQFF. For the CDR3, the DNA is TGTGCCAGCAGTGGGAACAGGATGGAGCAGTTCTTC.

The gene calls are TRBV9 and TRBJ1-1, with TRBD1 matching over 8 bases. This CDR3 comprises 14 residues. J gave up 5 bases and V 1 base, and 4 bases lay outside the gene matches. CDR1 SGDLS and CDR2 YYNGEE come from the germline V gene. The CDR3: CASSVNRGSTEAFF. DNA of the CDR3: TGTGCCAGCAGCGTAAACAGGGGGAGTACTGAAGCTTTCTTT.

This chain connects TRBV5-6 to TRBJ2-7, with D maybe TRBD2 (6 bases). CDR3 length equals 14 residues. V lost 3 bases to trimming and J lost 0 bases, with 10 bases between them. The germline V gene has CDR1 SGHDT and CDR2 YYEEEE. CDR3 region: CASSSGLSSYEQYF. The DNA of the CDR3 is TGTGCCAGCAGCTCGGGACTCTCCTCCTACGAGCAGTACTTC.

The rearrangement links TRBV6-1 to TRBJ2-3; 10 bases agree with TRBD2. Germline V gene data show CDR1 as MNHNS and CDR2 as SASEGT. There are 14 residues in the CDR3. After removal of 7 bases from V and 4 bases from J, the junction contained 5 bases not matched to a gene. CDR3: CASIGLAGADTQYF. The CDR3 DNA follows: TGTGCCAGCATTGGGCTAGCGGGGGCAGATACGCAGTATTTT.

This clone occurred once. This chain uses TRBV5-4 with TRBJ2-1; TRBD2 matches 12 bases. V gave up 1 base and J gave up 3 bases; unmatched junction bases: 5. CDR3 size: 17 residues. CDR1 and CDR2 (germline): SGHNT, YYREEE (reference sequence). The CDR3 loop reads CASSLTSGGPYYNEQFF. The CDR3 DNA is TGTGCCAGCAGCTTGACTAGCGGGGGGCCCTACTACAATGAGCAGTTCTTC.

The sample holds one count of this clone. CDR3 DNA sequence: TGTGCCAGCAGCTGGAGGGAATCTAGCACAGATACGCAGTATTTT. Its translation: CASSWRESSTDTQYF. The chain uses TRBV5-4 and TRBJ2-3, with D perhaps matching TRBD2 (6 bases). The CDR3 is 15 residues long. Trimming shortened V by 3 bases and J by 0 bases, and 11 bases separated the two germline ends. CDR1 is SGHNT, CDR2 YYREEE, per germline (reference sequence).

This clone has at least ten counts. The gene calls are TRBV27 and TRBJ2-2, with D tentatively TRBD2 (6 bases). Germline CDR1 and CDR2: MNHEY and SMNVEV (reference sequence). V was trimmed by 3 bases and J by 6 bases, leaving 8 bases between them. The CDR3 sequence is 13 residues long. CDR3 sequence: CASSFWGAGELFF. The CDR3 bases are TGTGCCAGCAGTTTTTGGGGGGCCGGGGAGCTGTTTTTT.

This CDR3 reads CASRLQGAQEAEAFF. CDR3 DNA sequence: TGTGCCAGCAGACTACAGGGGGCGCAGGAAGCTGAAGCTTTCTTT. The chain combines TRBV6-1 with TRBJ1-1; 9 bases align to TRBD1. V lost 6 bases to trimming and J lost 6 bases; unmatched junction nucleotides: 11. The CDR3 runs 15 residues. Germline V gives CDR1 MNHNS, CDR2 SASEGT.

This clone was found a few times. The chain employs TRBV4-1 and TRBJ1-1; possible D gene TRBD1, 6 bases. The V gene's germline CDR1 is MGHRA and CDR2 YSYEKL. The CDR3 runs to 16 residues. V was trimmed by 0 bases and J by 10 bases, leaving 21 bases between them. CDR3 in amino acids: CASSQDPALEMGAAFF. The DNA for the CDR3 is TGCGCCAGCAGCCAAGATCCGGCGTTGGAAATGGGGGCAGCTTTCTTT.

The chain combines TRBV7-9 with TRBJ2-7, with a tentative D call TRBD2 (6 bases). The length of the CDR3 is 13 residues. V was pared by 4 bases and J by 5 bases, with 12 bases between. Germline CDR1 SEHNR, CDR2 FQNEAQ (reference sequence). This chain's CDR3 is CASSSSWGDEQYF. For the CDR3, the DNA is TGTGCCAGCAGCTCGTCATGGGGGGACGAGCAGTACTTC.

The sample holds one count of this clone. V gene TRBV20-1 combines with J gene TRBJ2-7, with unresolved D. CDR3 size: 11 residues. Trimming removed 6 bases at V and 2 bases at J, with 8 bases between. Germline V gene sequence: CDR1 DFQATT, CDR2 SNEGSKA (reference sequence). For the CDR3, the DNA is TGCAGTGCCCCACACACCTACGAGCAGTACTTC. Encoded protein: CSAPHTYEQYF.

This chain links TRBV6-1 with TRBJ1-4; a possible D gene is TRBD1 (5 bases). The CDR3 consists of 18 residues. Germline lookup yields CDR1 MNHNS and CDR2 SASEGT. Trimming stripped 1 base from V and 4 bases from J, with 19 bases between. DNA of the CDR3: TGTGCCAGCAGTGAAGGATCGGTTTGGGACGGGAGTAATGAAAAACTGTTTTTT. This translates into CASSEGSVWDGSNEKLFF.

This chain uses TRBV9 with TRBJ2-7, with a weak D call TRBD2 (6 bases). The CDR3 spans 13 residues. Germline V gene data show CDR1 as SGDLS and CDR2 as YYNGEE. V was pared by 8 bases and J by 4 bases, with 16 bases between. The chain's CDR3 is CASGGGGGYEQYF. The CDR3 DNA sequence: TGTGCCAGTGGGGGAGGTGGCGGATACGAGCAGTACTTC.

The chain combines TRBV5-6 with TRBJ2-7, with D maybe TRBD2 (6 bases). The V gene lost 4 bases and the J gene lost 0 bases, with 8 bases spanning the gap. Germline CDR1 reads SGHDT; CDR2 reads YYEEEE. The CDR3 runs to 13 residues. The CDR3 loop is CASSHGSSYEQYF. DNA of the CDR3: TGTGCCAGCAGCCACGGGAGCTCCTACGAGCAGTACTTC.

This clone was detected only once. The genes are TRBV18 and TRBJ2-5; tentatively, D is TRBD2 (6 bases). The V and J ends lost 3 bases and 2 bases respectively, with 28 bases between them. The CDR3 is 20 residues long. The germline V gene has CDR1 KGHSH and CDR2 LQKENI. This CDR3 is CASSPPGVQTANHPQETQYF. The DNA for the CDR3 is TGTGCCAGCTCACCTCCGGGGGTCCAGACCGCTAACCACCCGCAAGAGACCCAGTACTTC.

This chain links TRBV6-5 with TRBJ2-1; TRBD1 might be the D (6 bases). Germline loops: CDR1 MNHEY, CDR2 SVGAGI. The length of the CDR3 is 11 residues. Between the trimmed V and J ends, which lost 10 bases and 7 bases, there was a span of 11 bases. In DNA, the CDR3 is TGTGCCACCACACAGGGTAATGAGCAGTTCTTC. It translates to CATTQGNEQFF.

V and J are TRBV14 and TRBJ1-2; TRBD1 aligns across 8 bases. This CDR3 is built from 15 residues. V shed 0 bases, J shed 6 bases, and the junction held 6 bases outside the gene matches. In germline, CDR1 is SGHDN, CDR2 FVKESK. The CDR3 protein is CASSQEGQGADGYTF. For the CDR3, the DNA is TGTGCCAGCAGCCAAGAGGGTCAGGGGGCAGATGGCTACACCTTC. Looking up the rest from reference TRBV14 and TRBJ1-2 gives the full variable domain: EAGVTQFPSHSVIEKGQTVTLRCDPISGHDNLYWYRRVMGKEIKFLLHFVKESKQDESGMPNNRFLAERTGGTYSTLKVQPAELEDSGVYFCASSQEGQGADGYTFGSGTRLTVV.

This clone was counted once. This sequence joins TRBV6-6 and TRBJ2-5, with D perhaps TRBD1 (6 bases). Germline V CDR1 and CDR2: MNHNY, SVGAGI (reference sequence). The CDR3 extends over 13 amino acids. Trimming cost V 5 bases and J 1 base, with 8 bases left between them. The CDR3, as DNA: TGTGCCAGCAGTAGGGACACCCAAGAGACCCAGTACTTC. It is translated as CASSRDTQETQYF.

This chain links TRBV19 with TRBJ2-7, with 8 bases matching TRBD1. V dropped 5 bases and J dropped 2; count of bases not matched to a gene: 5. The CDR3 runs to 14 residues. From germline, CDR1 is LNHDA and CDR2 SQIVND (reference sequence). CDR3 loop: CASSVTGETYEQYF. In DNA, the CDR3 is TGTGCCAGTAGTGTGACAGGGGAAACCTACGAGCAGTACTTC. Together with reference TRBV19 and TRBJ2-7, the CDR3 gives the full variable domain: DGGITQSPKYLFRKEGQNVTLSCEQNLNHDAMYWYRQDPGQGLRLIYYSQIVNDFQKGDIAEGYSVSREKKESFPLTVTSAQKNPTAFYLCASSVTGETYEQYFGPGTRLTVT.

The chain links TRBV6-1 to TRBJ1-2; perhaps TRBD1 as D (6 bases). The germline gives CDR1 MNHNS, CDR2 SASEGT. Trimming pared 2 bases from V and 5 bases from J, leaving 12 bases between. There are 14 residues in the CDR3. The CDR3 is CASSEMDSSYGYTF. The DNA of the CDR3 is TGTGCCAGCAGTGAAATGGACAGTAGTTATGGCTACACCTTC.

This clone has just one count. The chain uses TRBV18 and TRBJ2-1; 15 bases map to TRBD2. CDR1 KGHSH and CDR2 LQKENI come from the germline V gene. The J segment lost 5 bases and the V segment lost 3 bases, leaving 8 bases of the junction unmatched. The CDR3 consists of 18 residues. The CDR3 spells CASSPIPGTSGGNNEQFF. CDR3 DNA sequence: TGTGCCAGCTCACCTATCCCCGGGACTAGCGGGGGGAACAATGAGCAGTTCTTC.

The J gene is TRBJ2-6, the V gene TRBV19; D call uncertain. There are 17 residues in the CDR3. Trimming took 5 bases from V and 3 from J, leaving 17 bases between them. CDR1 and CDR2 from the germline V gene are LNHDA and SQIVND (reference sequence). The CDR3 here is CASSALEAFSGANVLTF. The CDR3 nucleotides read TGTGCCAGTAGTGCCCTCGAGGCCTTCAGTGGGGCCAACGTCCTGACTTTC.

The chain recombines TRBV5-1 with TRBJ2-7, with TRBD1 matching 9 bases. The J segment lost 3 bases and the V segment lost 5 bases, leaving 6 bases of the junction unmatched. The CDR3 extends over 14 amino acids. Per the germline V gene, CDR1 is SGHRS and CDR2 is YFSETQ. DNA for the CDR3: TGCGCCAGCAGGAGCGGACAGGGGTTCTACGAGCAGTACTTC. Its translation: CASRSGQGFYEQYF.

CDR3 in DNA: TGTGCCAGCAGCTCCTTTTTCATCCAGGAAATAAGTCTCGAGCAGTACTTC. Its translation is CASSSFFIQEISLEQYF. V usage is TRBV11-3 and J usage is TRBJ2-7; D gene uncertain. The germline V and J ends were trimmed by 4 bases and 6 bases, with 25 bases remaining between them. The CDR3 extends over 17 amino acids. CDR1 and CDR2 (germline): SGHNT, YENEEA.

This sequence joins TRBV7-9 and TRBJ1-5, with 8 bases identical to TRBD1. The CDR3 loop spans 15 amino acids. The J segment lost 6 bases and the V segment lost 5 bases, leaving 9 bases of the junction unmatched. CDR1 SEHNR and CDR2 FQNEAQ come from the germline V gene (reference sequence). This CDR3 is CASSPPDRVGQPQHF. CDR3 in DNA: TGTGCCAGCAGCCCTCCGGACAGGGTTGGTCAGCCCCAGCATTTT.

The sample holds a few counts of this clone. This rearrangement joins TRBV5-1 to TRBJ1-6; 7 nucleotides agree with TRBD1. With 4 bases clipped from V and 7 bases from J, the junction kept 5 bases outside the gene matches. This CDR3 has 14 residues. Germline lookup yields CDR1 SGHRS and CDR2 YFSETQ. CDR3 in DNA: TGCGCCAGCAGCCTGGACAGGTCGAATTCACCCCTCCACTTT. Amino acids: CASSLDRSNSPLHF.